Listed here are 25 T cell receptor beta chains from one sample, sequenced in a study of T-cell reconstitution after alpha-beta-depleted transplantation in children. Unique molecular identifiers were used in preparing the TCRbeta library. TCRdb recomputed calls from the PCR reads with MiXCR, one row per CDR3 protein. This sample has around 600,000 distinct CDR3 sequences; roughly 17% occur once, and the top ten carry 1.1%. Source: PBMCs from the stem cell graft donor, taken from the stem cell graft. Receptors originate from a human donor who donated a stem cell graft to a child with acute myeloid leukemia.

This clonotype has at least ten counts. The chain recombines TRBV20-1 with TRBJ2-1; 9 bases align to TRBD1. The V gene end was trimmed by 7 bases and the J gene end by 9 bases; junction bases not matched to a gene: 10. The CDR3 length is 13 residues. Germline V CDR1 and CDR2: DFQATT, SNEGSKA (reference sequence). CDR3: CSVQSGQGVEQFF. As DNA, the CDR3 is TGCAGTGTCCAGTCGGGACAGGGAGTTGAGCAGTTCTTC.

The chain recombines TRBV2 with TRBJ2-5; possibly TRBD1 for D (6 bases). The CDR3 is 15 amino acids. The ends were cut back, 5 bases at V and 0 bases at J, with 13 bases in the middle. Germline-derived CDR1 and CDR2 are SNHLY and FYNNEI. CDR3 DNA sequence: TGTGCCAGCAGTTGGACAGAAAAATACCAAGAGACCCAGTACTTC. This translates into CASSWTEKYQETQYF.

The V and J genes are TRBV10-3 and TRBJ2-7; D may be TRBD2 (7 bases). The CDR3 totals 14 residues. Trimming removed 9 bases from V and 1 base from J, with 16 bases in between. Germline CDR1 ENHRY, CDR2 SYGVKD. The CDR3 protein is CAIRGAPPSYEQYV. The CDR3 DNA reads as TGTGCCATTCGGGGGGCCCCACCTTCCTACGAGCAGTACGTC.

This clonotype was found a few times. V is TRBV6-2 or TRBV6-3 and J is TRBJ2-1; tentative D call: TRBD1 (6 bases). The CDR3 has 18 amino acids. Looked up from germline, CDR1 is MNHEY and CDR2 is SVGEGT. Between the trimmed V and J ends, which lost 2 bases and 0 bases, there was a span of 17 bases. The CDR3 sequence is CASSYGVGDRSSYNEQFF. The CDR3 DNA follows: TGTGCCAGCAGTTACGGGGTGGGAGACAGGAGCTCCTACAATGAGCAGTTCTTC.

The rearrangement joins TRBV20-1 to TRBJ2-4; 7 nucleotides agree with TRBD1. The germline CDR1 and CDR2 sequences are DFQATT and SNEGSKA (reference sequence). V lost 4 bases and J lost 3; bases outside the gene matches: 15. The CDR3 spans 17 residues. The chain's CDR3 is CSATPDRSVLGKNIQYF. The CDR3 DNA reads as TGCAGTGCTACCCCGGACAGGTCCGTTTTAGGCAAAAACATTCAGTACTTC.

CDR3 amino acids: CASSLNGGKNTEAFF. CDR3 bases: TGTGCCAGCAGCTTAAATGGCGGAAAGAACACTGAAGCTTTCTTT. J is TRBJ1-1 and V is TRBV7-2; D is undetermined. CDR3 length equals 15 residues. V gave up 2 bases and J gave up 1 base, with 11 bases separating them. The germline CDR1 and CDR2 sequences are SGHTA and FQGNSA.

This clonotype was observed many times. The gene calls are TRBV5-1 and TRBJ1-2; the D gene is possibly TRBD1 (5 bases). There are 15 residues in the CDR3. From germline, CDR1 is SGHRS and CDR2 YFSETQ. The ends were cut back, 5 bases at V and 0 bases at J, with 14 bases in the middle. CDR3 region: CASSRSGTANYGYTF. In DNA form, the CDR3 reads TGCGCCAGCAGTCGATCCGGGACCGCTAACTATGGCTACACCTTC. The variable domain in full, completed from reference TRBV5-1 and TRBJ1-2, reads KAGVTQTPRYLIKTRGQQVTLSCSPISGHRSVSWYQQTPGQGLQFLFEYFSETQRNKGNFPGRFSGRQFSNSRSEMNVSTLELGDSALYLCASSRSGTANYGYTFGSGTRLTVV.

This clonotype was found a few times. The chain carries TRBV5-1 and TRBJ2-3; 8 positions agree with TRBD1. CDR3 length: 14 amino acids. Losses at the gene ends were 6 bases for V and 3 bases for J; bases not matched to a gene: 6. Germline lookup yields CDR1 SGHRS and CDR2 YFSETQ. In DNA, the CDR3 is TGCGCCAGCATGCTGACAGGGGAGACAGATACGCAGTATTTT. It specifies CASMLTGETDTQYF.

This clonotype was detected ten times or more. This sequence joins TRBV20-1 and TRBJ1-5; no firm D call. CDR1 and CDR2 (germline): DFQATT, SNEGSKA (reference sequence). The ends were cut back, 3 bases at V and 5 bases at J, with 5 bases in the middle. The CDR3 has 11 residues. The CDR3 loop reads CSASVDQPQHF. The CDR3 coding sequence is TGCAGTGCTAGCGTGGATCAGCCCCAGCATTTT.

This clonotype was seen a few times. CDR3 amino acids: CASTRGGQGRNEQFF. As DNA, the CDR3 is TGTGCCAGCACCCGGGGTGGACAGGGGAGGAATGAGCAGTTCTTC. V gene TRBV12-3 or TRBV12-4 combines with J gene TRBJ2-1; 9 nucleotides line up with TRBD1. V gave up 7 bases and J gave up 7 bases; unmatched junction bases: 11. The CDR3 totals 15 residues.

This clonotype has at least ten counts. This chain joins TRBV5-6 and TRBJ2-7; 9 nucleotides align to TRBD1. The CDR3 has 15 residues. Germline-derived CDR1 and CDR2 are SGHDT and YYEEEE. With V trimmed by 3 bases and J by 3 bases, 7 bases remained unmatched. The CDR3 loop reads CASSWTGVNGYEQYF. The CDR3 region has the DNA TGTGCCAGCAGCTGGACAGGGGTTAACGGCTACGAGCAGTACTTC.

This clonotype was seen ten or more times. The V call is TRBV12-3 or TRBV12-4, the J call TRBJ2-1; perhaps TRBD1 as D (6 bases). Trimming cost V 5 bases and J 0 bases, with 11 bases left between them. The CDR3 has 15 amino acids. The CDR3 coding sequence is TGTGCCAGCAGTCCCCGGGACACCTCCTACAATGAGCAGTTCTTC. It specifies CASSPRDTSYNEQFF.

This clonotype was recorded many times. The chain couples TRBV29-1 to TRBJ2-1; the D is unclear. This CDR3 spans 12 amino acids. V lost 7 bases, J lost 4 bases, and 11 bases lay in between. Germline V lookup: CDR1 SQVTM, CDR2 ANQGSEA. The CDR3 protein is CSGGEGYNEQFF. In nucleotides, the CDR3 is TGCAGCGGAGGAGAAGGTTACAATGAGCAGTTCTTC.

The table lists this clonotype with many counts. The chain has TRBV6-5 and TRBJ2-7, with TRBD2 as a possible D gene (5 bases). This CDR3 spans 14 amino acids. Per germline, CDR1 MNHEY and CDR2 SVGAGI. Trimming took 0 bases from V and 1 from J, leaving 7 bases between them. CDR3 coding DNA: TGTGCCAGCAGTTACTCTTCGGGGTCCTACGAGCAGTACTTC. It translates to CASSYSSGSYEQYF.

The CDR3 reads CASSQLQNTGELFF. In DNA, the CDR3 is TGCGCCAGCAGCCAATTGCAAAACACCGGGGAGCTGTTTTTT. The chain employs TRBV4-1 and TRBJ2-2; D gene unclear. This CDR3 region has 14 residues. V lost 2 bases, J lost 2 bases, and 6 bases lay in between. Looked up from germline, CDR1 is MGHRA and CDR2 is YSYEKL.

This clonotype was seen repeatedly, ten times or more. CDR3 amino acids: CSVAGVTNEKLFF. CDR3 DNA: TGCAGCGTTGCGGGGGTAACTAATGAAAAACTGTTTTTT. The V and J genes are TRBV29-1 and TRBJ1-4; maybe TRBD1 (5 bases). The CDR3 consists of 13 residues. Germline V gene data show CDR1 as SQVTM and CDR2 as ANQGSEA. Trimming stripped 4 bases from V and 1 base from J, with 7 bases between.

This chain uses TRBV5-1 with TRBJ2-1; possible D gene TRBD2, 6 bases. CDR3 length equals 16 residues. The germline V gene encodes CDR1 SGHRS and CDR2 YFSETQ. V was clipped by 0 bases and J by 8 bases, with 18 bases between them. The CDR3 here is CASSLASGGEVDEQFF. DNA of the CDR3: TGCGCCAGCAGCTTGGCCTCGGGCGGGGAGGTGGATGAGCAGTTCTTC.

This clonotype was observed a handful of times. This rearrangement joins TRBV12-3 or TRBV12-4 to TRBJ1-5, with D unresolved. V lost 3 bases, J lost 3 bases, and 9 bases lay in between. This CDR3 region has 14 residues. Written as DNA, the CDR3 is TGTGCCAGCAGTTTGGTCCAGAACAATCAGCCCCAGCATTTT. This sequence encodes CASSLVQNNQPQHF.

This clonotype was counted many times. V and J are TRBV20-1 and TRBJ2-5; 7 bases are a match to TRBD2. The V gene end was trimmed by 8 bases and the J gene end by 4 bases; junction bases not matched to a gene: 7. This CDR3 is built from 12 residues. Germline V gene data show CDR1 as DFQATT and CDR2 as SNEGSKA (reference sequence). The CDR3 reads CSIDWEGETQYF. CDR3 DNA sequence: TGCAGTATCGACTGGGAGGGAGAGACCCAGTACTTC.

This clonotype has a handful of counts. The chain joins TRBV5-1 to TRBJ2-1; 7 bases align to TRBD2. The V and J ends lost 2 bases and 0 bases, in that order; junction bases with no gene match: 11. The CDR3 loop spans 18 amino acids. The germline gives CDR1 SGHRS, CDR2 YFSETQ. CDR3: CASSLGAGTLSSYNEQFF. CDR3 nucleotide sequence: TGCGCCAGCAGCTTAGGAGCGGGGACCCTGAGCTCCTACAATGAGCAGTTCTTC.

This clonotype has ten or more counts. The genes are TRBV20-1 and TRBJ1-3, with 7 nucleotides matching TRBD1. The CDR3 is 14 amino acids. The junction had 5 bases not matched to a gene; V was cut back by 6 bases and J by 0 bases. Germline CDR1 DFQATT, CDR2 SNEGSKA (reference sequence). The CDR3 nucleotides read TGCAGTGCGTGGGGACAGACCTCTGGAAACACCATATATTTT. Protein: CSAWGQTSGNTIYF.

The rearrangement links TRBV2 to TRBJ1-1; no firm D call. Germline CDR1 is SNHLY and CDR2 is FYNNEI. Trimming stripped 7 bases from V and 5 bases from J, with 17 bases between. The CDR3 sequence is 14 residues long. Here the CDR3 reads CASTVLSVGTEAFF. DNA of the CDR3: TGTGCCAGCACTGTCCTCTCGGTGGGAACTGAAGCTTTCTTT.

The table lists this clonotype with a few counts. The CDR3 region is CASSPSDTGTTNEKLFF. The CDR3 DNA reads TGTGCCAGCAGCCCATCCGATACAGGAACAACTAATGAAAAACTGTTTTTT. The chain recombines TRBV4-2 with TRBJ1-4; TRBD1 might be the D (5 bases). Trimming took 4 bases from V and 0 from J, leaving 15 bases between them. The CDR3 spans 17 residues. Germline V lookup: CDR1 LGHNA, CDR2 YNFKEQ.

The V and J genes are TRBV6-1 and TRBJ2-5; TRBD1 might be the D (5 bases). Trimming left V 8 bases short and J 0 bases short, with 16 bases between. The CDR3 has 15 residues. In germline, CDR1 is MNHNS, CDR2 SASEGT. Here the CDR3 reads CASRKGFGYQETQYF. The CDR3 DNA reads TGTGCCAGCCGAAAGGGGTTTGGGTACCAAGAGACCCAGTACTTC.

J is TRBJ2-1 and V is TRBV5-6, with 8 bases lining up with TRBD1. The CDR3 contains 14 residues. V lost 1 base and J lost 10; bases outside the gene matches: 7. Germline V CDR1 and CDR2: SGHDT, YYEEEE. CDR3 DNA sequence: TGTGCCAGCAGCTTGAGACAGGGGACTCCGGAGCAGTTCTTC. It codes for CASSLRQGTPEQFF. The full variable domain, completed using reference TRBV5-6 and TRBJ2-1, is DAGVTQSPTHLIKTRGQQVTLRCSPKSGHDTVSWYQQALGQGPQFIFQYYEEEERQRGNFPDRFSGHQFPNYSSELNVNALLLGDSALYLCASSLRQGTPEQFFGPGTRLTVL.